A single sample is the source of the 6 T cell receptor beta chains below, sequenced in a study of blood T cell repertoires in COVID-19. Generated by immunoSEQ multiplex PCR, the TCRdb table keeps only in-frame clones and is missing some. Of 150,000 to 200,000 clones in the sample, roughly 87% were seen once. Source material: peripheral blood. These receptors came from a man between 60 and 75 years old with active or convalescent COVID-19.

This chain uses TRBV19 with TRBJ1-5; D is undetermined. V was clipped by 6 bases and J by 3 bases, with 15 bases between them. CDR3 size: 15 residues. The germline gives CDR1 LNHDA, CDR2 SQIVND (reference sequence). In nucleotides, the CDR3 is TGTGCCAGTAGGCCGGACGGGAGACTCAATCAGCCCCAGCATTTT. It encodes CASRPDGRLNQPQHF. Filled out from reference TRBV19 and TRBJ1-5, the complete variable domain reads DGGITQSPKYLFRKEGQNVTLSCEQNLNHDAMYWYRQDPGQGLRLIYYSQIVNDFQKGDIAEGYSVSREKKESFPLTVTSAQKNPTAFYLCASRPDGRLNQPQHFGDGTRLSIL.

This chain joins TRBV1 and TRBJ2-7; the D call TRBD2 from the table was never checked on the DNA. TRBV1 is assigned pseudogene status. CDR3 length: 16 amino acids. The CDR3 sequence: CTHGGTSGGSSYEQYF. The CDR3 DNA reads TGCACCCACGGCGGGACTAGCGGGGGAAGCTCCTACGAGCAGTACTTC.

The CDR3 nucleotides are TGTGCCAGCAGTGTCGGGGGGTTAAATTCACCCCTCCACTTT. Its protein product is CASSVGGLNSPLHF. The chain links TRBV11-2 to TRBJ1-6; D may be TRBD1 (5 bases). The CDR3 is 14 residues long. Germline V gives CDR1 SGHAT, CDR2 FQNNGV. Deletions cut 6 bases from V and 7 bases from J, with 13 bases between.

The chain joins TRBV5-1 to TRBJ1-2; 8 bases are shared with TRBD1. CDR3 length: 15 residues. From germline, CDR1 is SGHRS and CDR2 YFSETQ. Unmatched junction bases numbered 9, after V lost 3 bases and J lost 5 bases. The CDR3 loop reads CASSSEQGGSYGYTF. CDR3 bases: TGCGCCAGCAGCTCGGAACAGGGGGGGAGTTATGGCTACACCTTC.

The rearrangement uses TRBV14 and TRBJ2-3, with D tentatively TRBD2 (5 bases). In germline, CDR1 is SGHDN, CDR2 FVKESK. Trimming cost V 4 bases and J 0 bases, with 8 bases left between them. The CDR3 extends over 14 amino acids. CDR3 loop: CASSPAGSTDTQYF. The CDR3 nucleotides are TGTGCCAGCAGCCCCGCGGGTAGCACAGATACGCAGTATTTT.

The chain joins TRBV24-1 to TRBJ2-3; 8 bases fit TRBD2. The CDR3 spans 16 residues. The V gene's germline CDR1 is KGHDR and CDR2 SFDVKD. The J segment lost 2 bases and the V segment lost 4 bases, leaving 7 bases of the junction unmatched. CDR3 region: CATSDSGGGITDTQYF. CDR3 in DNA: TGTGCCACCAGTGACTCTGGCGGGGGGATCACAGATACGCAGTATTTT.